Listed below are T cell receptor beta chains from one sample, sequenced in a study of cytomegalovirus exposure and HLA in healthy donors. Profiling relied on immunoSEQ multiplex PCR, and the TCRdb table lists in-frame clones only, not all of them. Of roughly 150,000 clones in the sample, approximately 96% are singletons; the top ten hold about 0.94%. The specimen was PBMCs. The source is a woman aged 18-29 years in good health and CMV-seronegative. Each CDR3 is given with its conserved first and last residue. D genes are given only for firm matches. Clone size is given for some rows only: seen once, a few or many times, or a class if the clone is expanded.

d_call: -
clone_size: -
v_call: TRBV10-3
j_call: TRBJ1-3
cdr3_nt: TGTGCCACACAGGGTACATCTGGAAACACCATATATTTT
cdr3_aa: CATQGTSGNTIYF

d_call: -
clone_size: -
v_call: TRBV11-2
j_call: TRBJ1-1
cdr3_nt: TGTGCCAGCACTGGGGAGCGCGGGCACCCGAACACTGAAGCTTTCTTT
cdr3_aa: CASTGERGHPNTEAFF

d_call: -
clone_size: -
v_call: TRBV21-1
j_call: TRBJ2-7
cdr3_nt: TGTGCCAGCAGGGCCAGGGGTGCCCAACGGGGGGACGAGCAGTACTTC
cdr3_aa: CASRARGAQRGDEQYF

d_call: -
clone_size: -
v_call: TRBV27
j_call: TRBJ2-1
cdr3_nt: TGTGCCAGCAGTTTATCGCGGGGTCAGAAGTACAATGAGCAGTTCTTC
cdr3_aa: CASSLSRGQKYNEQFF

d_call: TRBD1
clone_size: -
v_call: TRBV10-1
j_call: TRBJ1-2
cdr3_nt: TGCGCCAGCAGTGAGTCGGAGACAGGGGGCTATGGCTACACCTTC
cdr3_aa: CASSESETGGYGYTF

d_call: TRBD2
clone_size: -
v_call: TRBV5-1
j_call: TRBJ2-3
cdr3_nt: TGCGCCAGCAGCTTCTCTAGCGGGGCGGGAGATACGCAGTATTTT
cdr3_aa: CASSFSSGAGDTQYF

d_call: TRBD1
clone_size: -
v_call: TRBV27
j_call: TRBJ1-4
cdr3_nt: TGTGCCAGCGGCTCCGGGACAGGGGTAACTAATGAAAAACTGTTTTTT
cdr3_aa: CASGSGTGVTNEKLFF

d_call: TRBD1
clone_size: -
v_call: TRBV11-2
j_call: TRBJ1-1
cdr3_nt: TGTGCCAGCAGCTTTCTGGGACAGTCTGAAGCTTTCTTT
cdr3_aa: CASSFLGQSEAFF

d_call: TRBD2
clone_size: -
v_call: TRBV7-9
j_call: TRBJ2-7
cdr3_nt: TGTGCCAGCAGCTCGCGGGAATCGGGAGGCGCTCAACGGGCCTACGAGCAGTACTTC
cdr3_aa: CASSSRESGGAQRAYEQYF

d_call: -
clone_size: once
v_call: TRBV5-1
j_call: TRBJ2-7
cdr3_nt: TGCGCCAGTAGCCACGGAGCTTACGAGCAGTACTTC
cdr3_aa: CASSHGAYEQYF

d_call: TRBD1
clone_size: -
v_call: TRBV6-1
j_call: TRBJ1-2
cdr3_nt: TGTGCCAGCAGTGACCGGACAGGGGATTTTGGCTACACCTTC
cdr3_aa: CASSDRTGDFGYTF

d_call: TRBD2
clone_size: -
v_call: TRBV7-2
j_call: TRBJ2-5
cdr3_nt: TGTGCCAGCAGCTTAAGTAGCGGGGGAGAGACCCAGTACTTC
cdr3_aa: CASSLSSGGETQYF

d_call: TRBD2
clone_size: -
v_call: TRBV9
j_call: TRBJ2-2
cdr3_nt: TGTGCCAGCAGTCTAGCGGGGGGTTACACCGGGGAGCTGTTTTTT
cdr3_aa: CASSLAGGYTGELFF

d_call: TRBD1
clone_size: once
v_call: TRBV18
j_call: TRBJ2-7
cdr3_nt: TGTGCCAGCTCAGCCGGGACAGATATACGGTTGCAGTACTTC
cdr3_aa: CASSAGTDIRLQYF

d_call: TRBD2
clone_size: -
v_call: TRBV7-2
j_call: TRBJ2-5
cdr3_nt: TGTGCCAGCAGCCCGGGACTATTAGAGACCCAGTACTTC
cdr3_aa: CASSPGLLETQYF

d_call: -
clone_size: -
v_call: TRBV7-8
j_call: TRBJ2-3
cdr3_nt: TGTGCCAGCAGCCCTCGGACAGGAGGGGTCACAGATACGCAGTATTTT
cdr3_aa: CASSPRTGGVTDTQYF

d_call: -
clone_size: few
v_call: TRBV6-5
j_call: TRBJ1-2
cdr3_nt: TGTGCCAGCAGCTCAGGGTATGGCTACACCTTC
cdr3_aa: CASSSGYGYTF

d_call: TRBD1
clone_size: -
v_call: TRBV18
j_call: TRBJ2-1
cdr3_nt: TGTGCCAGCTCACCAAGAACGGCAGGGGGCCTGGATGAGCAGTTCTTC
cdr3_aa: CASSPRTAGGLDEQFF

d_call: -
clone_size: -
v_call: TRBV5-1
j_call: TRBJ2-2
cdr3_nt: TGCGCCATCATAGTAGCCACCGGGGAGCTGTTTTTT
cdr3_aa: CAIIVATGELFF

d_call: -
clone_size: -
v_call: TRBV7-3
j_call: TRBJ1-1
cdr3_nt: TGTGCCAGCAGCTTTAGTGAGAACACTGAAGCTTTCTTT
cdr3_aa: CASSFSENTEAFF

d_call: -
clone_size: -
v_call: TRBV19
j_call: TRBJ1-6
cdr3_nt: TGTGCCAGTAGTATGCGGGCCCGGGTTGGATATAATTCACCCCTCCACTTT
cdr3_aa: CASSMRARVGYNSPLHF

d_call: TRBD1
clone_size: -
v_call: TRBV5-1
j_call: TRBJ1-1
cdr3_nt: TGCGCCAGCAGCCCACAAGGGACAGGGGTTTGGACTGAAGCTTTCTTT
cdr3_aa: CASSPQGTGVWTEAFF

d_call: TRBD1
clone_size: -
v_call: TRBV7-3
j_call: TRBJ1-2
cdr3_nt: TGTGCCAGCAGCCCCTCAGGGGGGTTAGACTATGGCTACACCTTC
cdr3_aa: CASSPSGGLDYGYTF

d_call: TRBD2
clone_size: once
v_call: TRBV5-1
j_call: TRBJ2-5
cdr3_nt: TGCGCCAGCAGCTTGGGCGCGGGGGTAGGAGTTTCTCAAGAGACCCAGTACTTC
cdr3_aa: CASSLGAGVGVSQETQYF

d_call: TRBD2
clone_size: -
v_call: TRBV4-2
j_call: TRBJ2-1
cdr3_nt: TGTGCCAGCAGCCAGGCTGCGCTAGCGGGGGGGGTGGGGAATGAGCAGTTCTTC
cdr3_aa: CASSQAALAGGVGNEQFF

d_call: -
clone_size: -
v_call: TRBV11-2
j_call: TRBJ2-7
cdr3_nt: TGTGCCAGCAGCTTAGACAGGGGTGGGGTGGGGACCTACGAGCAGTACTTC
cdr3_aa: CASSLDRGGVGTYEQYF

d_call: TRBD1
clone_size: -
v_call: TRBV5-1
j_call: TRBJ2-3
cdr3_nt: TGCGCCAGCAGCTTGAGACAGGGGACCTTCACAGATACGCAGTATTTT
cdr3_aa: CASSLRQGTFTDTQYF

d_call: -
clone_size: -
v_call: TRBV7-3
j_call: TRBJ2-7
cdr3_nt: TGTGCCAGCAGCTTAACGGGAGCCAAAAAAGACGAGCAGTACTTC
cdr3_aa: CASSLTGAKKDEQYF

d_call: TRBD1
clone_size: -
v_call: TRBV29-1
j_call: TRBJ2-1
cdr3_nt: TGCAGCGCTAACGGGGGACAGGGTCATCAGAATGAGCAGTTCTTC
cdr3_aa: CSANGGQGHQNEQFF

d_call: -
clone_size: -
v_call: TRBV7-8
j_call: TRBJ1-6
cdr3_nt: TGTGCCAGCAGCCCGGCAGGTGGTAATAATTCACCCCTCCACTTT
cdr3_aa: CASSPAGGNNSPLHF

d_call: TRBD1
clone_size: -
v_call: TRBV6-1
j_call: TRBJ1-5
cdr3_nt: TGTGCCAGCAGGGGGGACAGGGGCGGGAATCAGCCCCAGCATTTT
cdr3_aa: CASRGDRGGNQPQHF

d_call: -
clone_size: -
v_call: TRBV7-9
j_call: TRBJ1-3
cdr3_nt: TGTGCCAGCAGGCGGACAGCGCCTTCTGGAAACACCATATATTTT
cdr3_aa: CASRRTAPSGNTIYF

d_call: -
clone_size: -
v_call: TRBV4-3
j_call: TRBJ1-1
cdr3_nt: TGCGCCAGCAGCCAAGAGAGGACCGGGATCCCCGAAGCTTTCTTT
cdr3_aa: CASSQERTGIPEAFF

d_call: -
clone_size: -
v_call: TRBV5-1
j_call: TRBJ2-1
cdr3_nt: TGCGCCAGCAGCTTGACTGGTGAGCAGTTCTTC
cdr3_aa: CASSLTGEQFF

d_call: TRBD2
clone_size: -
v_call: TRBV7-2
j_call: TRBJ2-7
cdr3_nt: TGTGCCAGCAGCTTAGGGACTAGCATCGCCGAGCAGTACTTC
cdr3_aa: CASSLGTSIAEQYF

d_call: -
clone_size: -
v_call: TRBV9
j_call: TRBJ2-2
cdr3_nt: TGTGCCAGCAGCCCTAACACCGGGGAGCTGTTTTTT
cdr3_aa: CASSPNTGELFF

d_call: -
clone_size: -
v_call: TRBV7-2
j_call: TRBJ2-7
cdr3_nt: TGTGCCAGCAGCTTACGGCGGGAACGCTACGAGCAGTACTTC
cdr3_aa: CASSLRRERYEQYF

d_call: TRBD2
clone_size: -
v_call: TRBV9
j_call: TRBJ2-2
cdr3_nt: TGTGCCAGCAGCGATGCCCCGGGACTACCTCCCGGGGAGCTGTTTTTT
cdr3_aa: CASSDAPGLPPGELFF

d_call: -
clone_size: -
v_call: TRBV13
j_call: TRBJ2-7
cdr3_nt: TGTGCCAGCAGCCCTCGACAGAGTACCTACGAGCAGTACTTC
cdr3_aa: CASSPRQSTYEQYF

d_call: -
clone_size: few
v_call: TRBV2
j_call: TRBJ2-7
cdr3_nt: TGTGCCAGCAGTGCATTGGGAGGCGAGCAGTACTTC
cdr3_aa: CASSALGGEQYF

d_call: -
clone_size: -
v_call: TRBV5-1
j_call: TRBJ1-4
cdr3_nt: TGCGCCAGCAGCTTTATGGGGGCCTTAGCTGAAAAACTGTTTTTT
cdr3_aa: CASSFMGALAEKLFF

d_call: -
clone_size: -
v_call: TRBV15
j_call: TRBJ1-1
cdr3_nt: TGTGCCACCAGCACCCGGGGGGCAACTGAAGCTTTCTTT
cdr3_aa: CATSTRGATEAFF

d_call: TRBD1
clone_size: -
v_call: TRBV2
j_call: TRBJ1-2
cdr3_nt: TGTGCCACTACGACAGGGAGAGCATATGGCTACACCTTC
cdr3_aa: CATTTGRAYGYTF

d_call: -
clone_size: -
v_call: TRBV6-5
j_call: TRBJ1-5
cdr3_nt: TGTGCCAGCAGTTACTCGAGTAATCAGCCCCAGCATTTT
cdr3_aa: CASSYSSNQPQHF

d_call: TRBD1
clone_size: once
v_call: TRBV7-3
j_call: TRBJ2-1
cdr3_nt: TGTGCCAGCAGCAACGGTCGACAGGGGTTCAATGAGCAGTTCTTC
cdr3_aa: CASSNGRQGFNEQFF